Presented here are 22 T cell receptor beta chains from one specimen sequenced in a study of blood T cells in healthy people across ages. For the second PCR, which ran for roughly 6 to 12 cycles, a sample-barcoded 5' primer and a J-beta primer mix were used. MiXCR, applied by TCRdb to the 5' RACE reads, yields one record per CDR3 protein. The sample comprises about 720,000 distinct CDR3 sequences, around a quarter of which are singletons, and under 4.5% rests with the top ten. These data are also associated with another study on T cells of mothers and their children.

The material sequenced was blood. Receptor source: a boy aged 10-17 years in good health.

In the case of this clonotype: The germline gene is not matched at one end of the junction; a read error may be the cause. CDR3 nucleotides: TGTGCCAGCACCCAAGGGGAAATCTATGGCTACACCTTC. Protein: CASTQGEIYGYTF. The chain joins TRBV3-1 to TRBJ1-2, with D possibly matching TRBD1 (5 bases). This CDR3 contains 13 residues. In germline, CDR1 is LGHDT, CDR2 YNNKEL (reference sequence).

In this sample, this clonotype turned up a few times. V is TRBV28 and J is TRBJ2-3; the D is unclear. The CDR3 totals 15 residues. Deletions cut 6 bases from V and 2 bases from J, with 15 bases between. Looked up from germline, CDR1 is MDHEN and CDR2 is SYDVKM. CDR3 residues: CASRILGRNTDTQYF. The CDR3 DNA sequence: TGTGCCAGCAGGATCCTAGGGCGGAACACAGATACGCAGTATTTT.

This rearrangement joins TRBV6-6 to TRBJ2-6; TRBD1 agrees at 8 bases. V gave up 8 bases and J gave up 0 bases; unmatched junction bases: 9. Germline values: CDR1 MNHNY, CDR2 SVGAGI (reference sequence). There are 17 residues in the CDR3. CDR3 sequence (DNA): TGTGCCAGCGGGTCCGGGACAGGCGACTCTGGGGCCAACGTCCTGACTTTC. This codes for CASGSGTGDSGANVLTF.

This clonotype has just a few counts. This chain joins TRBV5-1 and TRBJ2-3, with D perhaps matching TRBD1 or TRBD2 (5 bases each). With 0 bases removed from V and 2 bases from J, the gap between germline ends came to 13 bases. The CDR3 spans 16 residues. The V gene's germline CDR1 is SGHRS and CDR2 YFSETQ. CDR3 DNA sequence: TGCGCCAGCAGCTTGGCCGGGACGGGGAACACAGATACGCAGTATTTT. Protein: CASSLAGTGNTDTQYF.

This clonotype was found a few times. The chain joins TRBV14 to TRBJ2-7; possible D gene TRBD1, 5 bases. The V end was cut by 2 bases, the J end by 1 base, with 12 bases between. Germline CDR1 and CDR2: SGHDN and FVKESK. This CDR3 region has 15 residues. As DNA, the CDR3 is TGTGCCAGCAGCCAATTGGGGCTGTTTTCCTACGAGCAGTACTTC. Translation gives CASSQLGLFSYEQYF. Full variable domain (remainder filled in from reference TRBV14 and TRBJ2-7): EAGVTQFPSHSVIEKGQTVTLRCDPISGHDNLYWYRRVMGKEIKFLLHFVKESKQDESGMPNNRFLAERTGGTYSTLKVQPAELEDSGVYFCASSQLGLFSYEQYFGPGTRLTVT.

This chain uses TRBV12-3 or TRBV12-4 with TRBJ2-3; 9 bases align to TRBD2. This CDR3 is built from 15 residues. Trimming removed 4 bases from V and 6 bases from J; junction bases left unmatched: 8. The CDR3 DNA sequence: TGTGCCAGCAGTTACCCTAGCGGGAATATCGATACGCAGTATTTT. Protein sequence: CASSYPSGNIDTQYF.

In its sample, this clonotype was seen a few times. The CDR3 loop reads CASSPRSTEGHGYTF. The DNA for the CDR3 is TGTGCCAGCAGCCCACGATCGACGGAGGGTCATGGCTACACCTTC. The genes are TRBV7-8 and TRBJ1-2, with D uncertain. This CDR3 has 15 amino acids. The V end lost 5 bases, the J end lost 6 bases, and 19 bases lay between the germline ends. From germline, CDR1 is SGHVS and CDR2 FQNEAQ.

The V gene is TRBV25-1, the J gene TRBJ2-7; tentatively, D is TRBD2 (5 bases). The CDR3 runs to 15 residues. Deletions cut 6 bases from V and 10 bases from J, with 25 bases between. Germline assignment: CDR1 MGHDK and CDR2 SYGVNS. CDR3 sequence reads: CASSRSLPGNCEQYF. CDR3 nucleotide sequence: TGTGCCAGCAGCCGAAGCCTCCCGGGGAATTGCGAACAGTACTTC.

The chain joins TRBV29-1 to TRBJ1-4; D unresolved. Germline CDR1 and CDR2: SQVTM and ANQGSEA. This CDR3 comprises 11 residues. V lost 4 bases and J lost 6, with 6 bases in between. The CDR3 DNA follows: TGCAGCGTTGCCCGGGATGAAAAACTGTTTTTT. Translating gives CSVARDEKLFF.

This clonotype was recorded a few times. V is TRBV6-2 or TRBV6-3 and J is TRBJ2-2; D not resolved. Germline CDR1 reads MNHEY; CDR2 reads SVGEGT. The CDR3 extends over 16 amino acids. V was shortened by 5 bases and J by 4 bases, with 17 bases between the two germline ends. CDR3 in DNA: TGTGCCAGCAGTAGTCCGGGCCGGCCGGGCACCGGGGAGCTGTTTTTT. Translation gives CASSSPGRPGTGELFF.

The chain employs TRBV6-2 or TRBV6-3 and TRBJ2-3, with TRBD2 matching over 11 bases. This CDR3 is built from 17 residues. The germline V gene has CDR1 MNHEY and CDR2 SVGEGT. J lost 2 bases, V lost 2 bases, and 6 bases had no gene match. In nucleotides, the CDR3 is TGTGCCAGCAGTTACGATCCGACTAGCGGGGTCACAGATACGCAGTATTTT. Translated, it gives CASSYDPTSGVTDTQYF.

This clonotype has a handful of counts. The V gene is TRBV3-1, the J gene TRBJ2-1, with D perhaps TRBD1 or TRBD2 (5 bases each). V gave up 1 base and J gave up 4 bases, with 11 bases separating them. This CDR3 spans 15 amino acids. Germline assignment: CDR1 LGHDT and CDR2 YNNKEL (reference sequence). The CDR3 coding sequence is TGTGCCAGCAGCCAAGGAGCGGACAATTACAATGAGCAGTTCTTC. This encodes CASSQGADNYNEQFF.

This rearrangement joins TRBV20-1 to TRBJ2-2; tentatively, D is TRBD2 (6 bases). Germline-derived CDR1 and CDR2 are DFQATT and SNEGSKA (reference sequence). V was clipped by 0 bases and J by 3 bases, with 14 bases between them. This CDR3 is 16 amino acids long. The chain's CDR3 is CSARDGGRGDTGELFF. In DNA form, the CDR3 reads TGCAGTGCTAGAGATGGAGGGCGGGGCGACACCGGGGAGCTGTTTTTT.

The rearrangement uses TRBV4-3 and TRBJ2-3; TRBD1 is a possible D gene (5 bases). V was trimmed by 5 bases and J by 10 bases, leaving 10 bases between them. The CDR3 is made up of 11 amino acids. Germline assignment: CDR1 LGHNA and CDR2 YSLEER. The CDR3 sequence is CASSGATSQYF. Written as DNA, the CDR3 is TGCGCCAGCAGCGGGGCGACTTCGCAGTATTTT.

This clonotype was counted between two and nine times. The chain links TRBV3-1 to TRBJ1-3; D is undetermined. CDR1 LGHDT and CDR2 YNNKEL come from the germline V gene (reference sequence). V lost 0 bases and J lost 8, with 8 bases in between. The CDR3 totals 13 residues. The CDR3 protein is CASSQDGKYTIYF. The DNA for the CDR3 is TGTGCCAGCAGCCAAGACGGAAAGTACACCATATATTTT. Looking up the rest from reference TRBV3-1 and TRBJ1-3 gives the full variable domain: DTAVSQTPKYLVTQMGNDKSIKCEQNLGHDTMYWYKQDSKKFLKIMFSYNNKELIINETVPNRFSPKSPDKAHLNLHINSLELGDSAVYFCASSQDGKYTIYFGEGSWLTVV.

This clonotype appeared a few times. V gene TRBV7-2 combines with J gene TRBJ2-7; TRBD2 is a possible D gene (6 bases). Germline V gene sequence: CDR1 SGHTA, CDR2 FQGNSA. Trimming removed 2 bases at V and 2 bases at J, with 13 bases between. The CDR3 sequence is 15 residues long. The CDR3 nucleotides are TGTGCCAGCAGCTTACGCAGGTTAGCGGCCTACGAGCAGTACTTC. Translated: CASSLRRLAAYEQYF.

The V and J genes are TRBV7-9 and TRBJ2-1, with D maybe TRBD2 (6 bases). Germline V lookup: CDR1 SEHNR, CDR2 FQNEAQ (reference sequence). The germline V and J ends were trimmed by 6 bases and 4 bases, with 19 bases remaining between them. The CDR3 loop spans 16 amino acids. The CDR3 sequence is CASSRTQRGSYNEQFF. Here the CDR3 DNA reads TGTGCCAGCAGTCGCACTCAACGGGGGAGTTACAATGAGCAGTTCTTC.

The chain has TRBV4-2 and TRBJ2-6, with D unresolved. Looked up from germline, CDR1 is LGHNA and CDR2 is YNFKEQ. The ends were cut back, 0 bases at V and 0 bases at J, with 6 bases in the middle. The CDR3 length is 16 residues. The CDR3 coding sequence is TGTGCCAGCAGCCAAGATCTCTTCTCTGGGGCCAACGTCCTGACTTTC. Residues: CASSQDLFSGANVLTF.

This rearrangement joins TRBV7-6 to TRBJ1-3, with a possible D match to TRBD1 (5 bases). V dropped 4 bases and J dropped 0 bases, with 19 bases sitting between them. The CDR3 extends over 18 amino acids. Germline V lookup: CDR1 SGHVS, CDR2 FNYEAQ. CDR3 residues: CASSSWGRGLSSGNTIYF. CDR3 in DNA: TGTGCCAGCAGCTCCTGGGGCCGAGGACTGTCCTCTGGAAACACCATATATTTT.

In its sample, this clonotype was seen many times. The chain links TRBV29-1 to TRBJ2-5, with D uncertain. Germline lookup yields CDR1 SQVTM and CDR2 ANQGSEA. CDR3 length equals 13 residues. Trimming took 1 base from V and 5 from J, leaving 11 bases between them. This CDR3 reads CSVEGGERETQYF. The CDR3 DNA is TGCAGCGTTGAAGGGGGTGAGAGGGAGACCCAGTACTTC.

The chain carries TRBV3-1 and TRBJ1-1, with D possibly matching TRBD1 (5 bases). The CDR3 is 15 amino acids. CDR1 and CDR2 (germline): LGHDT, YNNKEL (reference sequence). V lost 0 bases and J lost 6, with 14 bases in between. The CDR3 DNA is TGTGCCAGCAGCCAAGATTTGGTCGGGGGAGCTGAAGCTTTCTTT. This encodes CASSQDLVGGAEAFF.

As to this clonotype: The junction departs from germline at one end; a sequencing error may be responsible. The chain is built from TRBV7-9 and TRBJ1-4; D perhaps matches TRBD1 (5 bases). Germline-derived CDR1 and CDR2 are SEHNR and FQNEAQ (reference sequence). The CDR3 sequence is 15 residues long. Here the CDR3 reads CASSPSVFRGEKLSF. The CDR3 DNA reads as TGTGCCAGCAGCCCCTCTGTCTTCCGGGGGGAAAAACTGTCTTTT.